The 15 T cell receptor beta chains reported below all come from one sample, sequenced in a study of beta chain features in type 1 diabetes. Investigators reverse transcribed all isolated RNA, so they sequenced expressed TCRB transcripts. TCRdb's table, derived via immunoSEQ multiplex PCR, lists solely in-frame clones and lacks some. The profile shows 150,000 or so clones, about a tenth of them singletons. Sequenced: central memory CD4+ T cells from blood. All receptors come from a man younger than 35 in good health.

The genes are TRBV7-2 and TRBJ1-6; the D gene is possibly TRBD1 (6 bases). The CDR3 runs to 13 residues. V was trimmed by 5 bases and J by 7 bases, leaving 9 bases between them. In germline, CDR1 is SGHTA, CDR2 FQGNSA. The CDR3 DNA reads TGTGCCAGCAGCGAGCAGGGGAATTCACCCCTCCACTTT. Its protein product is CASSEQGNSPLHF.

This clone was found a few times. The chain carries TRBV4-1 and TRBJ1-1, with TRBD1 identical over 10 bases. From germline, CDR1 is MGHRA and CDR2 YSYEKL. This CDR3 has 16 residues. V was pared by 5 bases and J by 4 bases, with 10 bases of the junction left unmatched. The CDR3 sequence: CASSAWDRGTGTEAFF. The CDR3 bases are TGCGCCAGCAGCGCCTGGGACAGGGGAACGGGCACTGAAGCTTTCTTT.

This clone was observed a few times. DNA of the CDR3: TGTGCCAGCAGCTTGAAAACAGGGAAGATGAACACTGAAGCTTTCTTT. It encodes CASSLKTGKMNTEAFF. This sequence joins TRBV5-6 and TRBJ1-1; perhaps TRBD1 as D (6 bases). V lost 1 base to trimming and J lost 0 bases, with 13 bases between them. There are 16 residues in the CDR3. Germline V gene sequence: CDR1 SGHDT, CDR2 YYEEEE. Supplemented by reference TRBV5-6 and TRBJ1-1, the full variable domain reads DAGVTQSPTHLIKTRGQQVTLRCSPKSGHDTVSWYQQALGQGPQFIFQYYEEEERQRGNFPDRFSGHQFPNYSSELNVNALLLGDSALYLCASSLKTGKMNTEAFFGQGTRLTVV.

The chain has TRBV28 and TRBJ2-3; 8 positions match TRBD2. Trimming took 5 bases from V and 4 from J; bases not matched to a gene: 8. Germline values: CDR1 MDHEN, CDR2 SYDVKM. This CDR3 contains 15 residues. CDR3 amino acids: CASSVRGGLADTQYF. The DNA of the CDR3 is TGTGCCAGCAGTGTACGGGGGGGCCTGGCAGATACGCAGTATTTT.

The rearrangement links TRBV6-1 to TRBJ1-1, with 8 bases that match TRBD1. Unmatched junction bases numbered 10, after V lost 3 bases and J lost 7 bases. CDR1 is MNHNS, CDR2 SASEGT, per germline. CDR3 length equals 15 residues. This CDR3 reads CASSDPPGTGLEAFF. CDR3 DNA: TGTGCCAGCAGTGATCCCCCCGGGACAGGCCTTGAAGCTTTCTTT.

The rearrangement joins TRBV19 to TRBJ1-5, with TRBD1 identical over 11 bases. Germline lookup yields CDR1 LNHDA and CDR2 SQIVND (reference sequence). V lost 4 bases, J lost 6 bases, and 5 bases stayed unmatched. The CDR3 is made up of 15 amino acids. The chain's CDR3 is CASSKWTGGSQPQHF. In nucleotides, the CDR3 is TGTGCCAGTAGTAAATGGACAGGGGGCAGTCAGCCCCAGCATTTT.

This clone was observed a handful of times. The chain employs TRBV2 and TRBJ2-7; D unresolved. Per germline, CDR1 SNHLY and CDR2 FYNNEI. The CDR3 contains 12 residues. V lost 6 bases to trimming and J lost 0 bases, with 6 bases between them. CDR3: CASRNNSYEQYF. In DNA form, the CDR3 reads TGTGCCAGCAGAAACAACTCCTACGAGCAGTACTTC.

The chain combines TRBV11-2 with TRBJ2-3; D might be TRBD2 (6 bases). The V end was cut by 4 bases, the J end by 2 bases, with 10 bases between. The CDR3 covers 14 residues. Germline V CDR1 and CDR2: SGHAT, FQNNGV. The CDR3 DNA follows: TGTGCCAGCAGCTACGGGGGAGTCACAGATACGCAGTATTTT. Protein: CASSYGGVTDTQYF.

The chain carries TRBV21-1 and TRBJ1-2. TRBV21-1 is given as a pseudogene. The CDR3 is 13 residues long. DNA of the CDR3: TGTGCCAGCAGCCAAGCGGGTAGCCATGGCTACACCTTC. Amino acid sequence: CASSQAGSHGYTF.

This clone occurred a few times. The chain links TRBV11-3 to TRBJ2-2; D is perhaps TRBD1 (6 bases). V was shortened by 5 bases and J by 2 bases, with 9 bases between the two germline ends. Germline values: CDR1 SGHNT, CDR2 YENEEA. This CDR3 is 14 amino acids long. The CDR3 region is CASSLDRNTGELFF. The CDR3 DNA reads TGTGCCAGCAGCCTGGACAGAAACACCGGGGAGCTGTTTTTT.

The table lists this clone with many counts. This chain links TRBV5-1 with TRBJ2-7; 9 nucleotides match TRBD1. This CDR3 has 15 amino acids. V lost 4 bases to trimming and J lost 5 bases; unmatched junction nucleotides: 10. Germline assignment: CDR1 SGHRS and CDR2 YFSETQ. The CDR3 protein is CASSPRTGELHEQYF. CDR3 DNA: TGCGCCAGCAGCCCCAGGACAGGGGAGCTACACGAGCAGTACTTC.

This clone was counted ten times or more. The chain uses TRBV21-1 and TRBJ2-7; TRBD1, the D gene given by the table, was not confirmed from the DNA. TRBV21-1 counts as a pseudogene. The CDR3 extends over 15 amino acids. CDR3 sequence: CASSIEATGRHEQYF. The DNA of the CDR3 is TGTGCCAGCAGCATCGAAGCGACAGGGCGACACGAGCAGTACTTC.

The rearrangement joins TRBV19 to TRBJ1-2, with unresolved D. CDR3 size: 20 residues. V was shortened by 6 bases and J by 7 bases, with 36 bases between the two germline ends. The germline V gene encodes CDR1 LNHDA and CDR2 SQIVND (reference sequence). Here the CDR3 reads CASSIPVEYVWLGNRGGYTF. CDR3 sequence (DNA): TGTGCCAGTAGCATCCCCGTCGAATATGTGTGGCTCGGGAACCGCGGTGGCTACACCTTC. Combining the CDR3 with reference TRBV19 and TRBJ1-2 gives the whole variable domain DGGITQSPKYLFRKEGQNVTLSCEQNLNHDAMYWYRQDPGQGLRLIYYSQIVNDFQKGDIAEGYSVSREKKESFPLTVTSAQKNPTAFYLCASSIPVEYVWLGNRGGYTFGSGTRLTVV.

The J gene is TRBJ1-1, the V gene TRBV19; D is possibly TRBD1 (5 bases). The V end lost 6 bases, the J end lost 11 bases, and 19 bases lay between the germline ends. Germline CDR1 and CDR2: LNHDA and SQIVND (reference sequence). The CDR3 contains 13 residues. The CDR3 DNA is TGTGCCAGTAGCAACCAGCAGGGCGCGTTGGCTTTCTTT. Residues: CASSNQQGALAFF.

This clone was seen more than once but under ten times. The gene calls are TRBV29-1 and TRBJ1-3; 9 bases agree with TRBD1. V was clipped by 6 bases and J by 2 bases; unmatched bases: 5. Germline V gene lookup returns CDR1 SQVTM and CDR2 ANQGSEA. The CDR3 totals 14 residues. The CDR3, as DNA: TGCAGCGTGCAACAGGGGGCTGCTGGAAACACCATATATTTT. This translates into CSVQQGAAGNTIYF.